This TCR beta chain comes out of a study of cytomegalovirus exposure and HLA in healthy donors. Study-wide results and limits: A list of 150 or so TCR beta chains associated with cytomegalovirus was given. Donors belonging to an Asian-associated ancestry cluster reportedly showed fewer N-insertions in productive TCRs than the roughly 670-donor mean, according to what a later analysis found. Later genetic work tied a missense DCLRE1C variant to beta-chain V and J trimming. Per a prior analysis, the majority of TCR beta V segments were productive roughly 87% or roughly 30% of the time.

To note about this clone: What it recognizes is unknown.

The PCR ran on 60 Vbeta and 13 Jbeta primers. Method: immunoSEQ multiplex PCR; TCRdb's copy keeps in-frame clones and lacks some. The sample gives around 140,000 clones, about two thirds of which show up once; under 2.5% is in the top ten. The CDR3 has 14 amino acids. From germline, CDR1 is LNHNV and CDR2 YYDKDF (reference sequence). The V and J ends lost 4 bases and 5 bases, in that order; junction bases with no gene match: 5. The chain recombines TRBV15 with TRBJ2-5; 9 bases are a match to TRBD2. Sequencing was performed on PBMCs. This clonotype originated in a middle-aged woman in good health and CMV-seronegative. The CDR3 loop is CATSNRGGAETQYF. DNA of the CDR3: TGTGCCACCAGCAACCGCGGGGGGGCGGAGACCCAGTACTTC. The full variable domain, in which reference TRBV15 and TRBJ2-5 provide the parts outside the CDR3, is DAMVIQNPRYQVTQFGKPVTLSCSQTLNHNVMYWYQQKSSQAPKLLFHYYDKDFNNEADTPDNFQSRRPNTSFCFLDIRSPGLGDTAMYLCATSNRGGAETQYFGPGTRLLVL.